One T cell receptor (beta chain) is described in this entry. Antigen unknown. This sample was included in a study of long-term antiretroviral therapy in people with HIV. Points from the study as a whole: Dominance of pre-ART expanded clones persisted, fluctuating and often declining after ART. Repertoires with HIV possessed tighter CDR3 length spans than those of controls.

Cryopreserved PBMC, at roughly 1-10 million per sample, were present before DNA extraction. Germline V gene lookup returns CDR1 SNHLY and CDR2 FYNNEI. Trimming removed 7 bases at V and 6 bases at J, with 12 bases between. CDR3 length equals 13 residues. The libraries were made with immunoSEQ v3.0 at survey level. Target depth was 40,000-50,000 T-cell genomes per sample. Assay: immunoSEQ multiplex PCR; the TCRdb copy retains only in-frame clones and omits some. The table lists roughly 28,000 clones, over 90% of them singletons. The receptor comes from a young man with HIV. The sequencing here drew on unsorted PBMCs, taken 6 to 6.5 years after starting antiretroviral therapy. This chain uses TRBV2 with TRBJ1-4; the D is unclear. Here the CDR3 DNA reads TGTGCCAGCAACCGGGAGAGAGATGAAAAACTGTTTTTT. Translation gives CASNRERDEKLFF.